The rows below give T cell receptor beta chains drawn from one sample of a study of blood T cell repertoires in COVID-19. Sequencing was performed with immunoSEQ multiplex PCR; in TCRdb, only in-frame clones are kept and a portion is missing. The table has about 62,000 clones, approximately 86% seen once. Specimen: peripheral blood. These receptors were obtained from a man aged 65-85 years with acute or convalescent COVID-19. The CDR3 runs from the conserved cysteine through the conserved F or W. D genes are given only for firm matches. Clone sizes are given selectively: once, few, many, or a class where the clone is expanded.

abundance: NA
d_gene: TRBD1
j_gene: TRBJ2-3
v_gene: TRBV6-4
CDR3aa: CASSLGTGGSTDTQYF
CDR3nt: TGTGCCAGCAGTCTTGGGACAGGGGGGAGCACAGATACGCAGTATTTT

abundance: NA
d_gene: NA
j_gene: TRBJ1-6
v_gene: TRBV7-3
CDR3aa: CASSSERSPLHF
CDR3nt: TGTGCCAGCAGTTCCGAGCGATCACCCCTCCACTTT

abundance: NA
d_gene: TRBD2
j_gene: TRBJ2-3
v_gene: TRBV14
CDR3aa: CASSLTGLALDTQYF
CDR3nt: TGTGCCAGCAGCCTAACGGGACTAGCCCTAGATACGCAGTATTTT

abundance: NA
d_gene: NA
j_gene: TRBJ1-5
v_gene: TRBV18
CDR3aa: CASSPGRDQPQHF
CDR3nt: TGTGCCAGCTCCCCCGGGAGGGATCAGCCCCAGCATTTT

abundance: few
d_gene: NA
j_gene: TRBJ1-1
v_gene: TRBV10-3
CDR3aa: CAISESGPSPEAFF
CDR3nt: TGTGCCATCAGTGAGTCTGGCCCCTCCCCTGAAGCTTTCTTT

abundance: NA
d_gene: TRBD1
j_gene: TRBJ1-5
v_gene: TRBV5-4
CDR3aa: CASSPDRGQPQHF
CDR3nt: TGTGCCAGCAGCCCCGACAGGGGTCAGCCCCAGCATTTT

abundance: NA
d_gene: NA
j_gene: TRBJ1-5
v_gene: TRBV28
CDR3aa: CASSLSGFQPQHF
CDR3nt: TGTGCCAGCAGTTTGTCGGGATTTCAGCCCCAGCATTTT

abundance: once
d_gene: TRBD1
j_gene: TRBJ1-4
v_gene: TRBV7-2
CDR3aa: CASKQGSTGEKLFF
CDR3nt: TGTGCCAGCAAACAGGGGTCAACGGGTGAAAAACTGTTTTTT

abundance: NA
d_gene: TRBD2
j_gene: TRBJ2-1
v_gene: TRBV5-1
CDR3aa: CASTLGGTYNEQFF
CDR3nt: TGCGCCAGCACCCTCGGGGGGACCTACAATGAGCAGTTCTTC

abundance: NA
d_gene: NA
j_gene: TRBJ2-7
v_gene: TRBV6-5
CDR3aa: CASSFQGNPYEQYF
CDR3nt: TGTGCCAGCAGTTTTCAGGGAAACCCCTACGAGCAGTACTTC

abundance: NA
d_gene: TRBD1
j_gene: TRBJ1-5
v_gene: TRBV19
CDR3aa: CASMGRTGGTGNQPQHF
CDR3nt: TGTGCCAGTATGGGGCGGACAGGGGGCACGGGCAATCAGCCCCAGCATTTT

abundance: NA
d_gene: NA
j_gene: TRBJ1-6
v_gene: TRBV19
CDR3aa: CARPRVVDSPLHF
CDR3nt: TGTGCCCGACCACGGGTGGTGGATTCACCCCTCCACTTT

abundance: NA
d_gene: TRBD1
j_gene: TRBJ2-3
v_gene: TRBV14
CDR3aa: CASSQGTGDADTQYF
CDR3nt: TGTGCCAGCAGCCAAGGGACAGGGGATGCAGATACGCAGTATTTT

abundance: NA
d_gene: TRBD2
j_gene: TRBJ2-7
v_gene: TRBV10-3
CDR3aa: CAISGLAGPTGKNYEQYF
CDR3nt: TGTGCCATCAGTGGACTAGCGGGGCCTACGGGAAAGAACTACGAGCAGTACTTC

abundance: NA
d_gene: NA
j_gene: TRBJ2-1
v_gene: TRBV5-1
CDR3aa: CASSFSRVYNEQFF
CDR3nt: TGCGCCAGCAGCTTTTCCCGGGTATACAATGAGCAGTTCTTC

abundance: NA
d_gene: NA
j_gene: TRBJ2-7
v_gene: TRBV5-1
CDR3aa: CASSRTGDYEQYF
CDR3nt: TGCGCCAGCAGCCGAACGGGGGACTACGAGCAGTACTTC

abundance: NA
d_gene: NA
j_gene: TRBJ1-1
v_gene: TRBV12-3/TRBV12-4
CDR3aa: CASSSTTNTEAFF
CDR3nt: TGTGCCAGCAGTTCTACCACGAACACTGAAGCTTTCTTT

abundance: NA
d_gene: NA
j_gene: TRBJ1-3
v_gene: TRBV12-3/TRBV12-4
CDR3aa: CASSTRGTIYF
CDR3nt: TGTGCCAGCAGCACTCGGGGCACCATATATTTT

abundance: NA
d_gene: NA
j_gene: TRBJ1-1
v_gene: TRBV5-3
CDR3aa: CARRGRKDMNTEAFF
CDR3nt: TGTGCCAGAAGGGGAAGGAAGGACATGAACACTGAAGCTTTCTTT

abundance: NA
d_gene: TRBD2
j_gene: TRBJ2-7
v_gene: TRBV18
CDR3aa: CASSMGQREMSYEQYF
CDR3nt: TGTGCCAGCTCGATGGGCCAGCGGGAGATGAGCTACGAGCAGTACTTC

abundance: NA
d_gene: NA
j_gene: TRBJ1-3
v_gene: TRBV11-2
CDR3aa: CASSFPHSGNTIYF
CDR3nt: TGTGCCAGCAGCTTCCCCCACTCTGGAAACACCATATATTTT

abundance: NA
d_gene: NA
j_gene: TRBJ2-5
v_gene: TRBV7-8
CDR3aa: CASSLGLLETQYF
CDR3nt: TGTGCCAGCAGCTTAGGACTGCTGGAGACCCAGTACTTC

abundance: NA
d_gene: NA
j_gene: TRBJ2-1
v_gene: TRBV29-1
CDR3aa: CSVGRVIGEQFF
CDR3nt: TGCAGCGTGGGTCGGGTCATTGGCGAGCAGTTCTTC

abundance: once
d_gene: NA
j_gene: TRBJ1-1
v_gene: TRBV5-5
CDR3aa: CASSLAAGVPEAFF
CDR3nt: TGTGCCAGCAGCTTGGCAGCAGGGGTCCCGGAAGCTTTCTTT

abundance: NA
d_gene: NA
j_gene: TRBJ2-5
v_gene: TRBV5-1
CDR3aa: CASSLAGGPQETQYF
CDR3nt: TGCGCCAGCAGCTTGGCCGGGGGGCCCCAAGAGACCCAGTACTTC